The 10 T cell receptor beta chains below were found in one sample sequenced in a study of T-cell reconstitution after alpha-beta-depleted transplantation in children. Unique molecular identifiers were used in preparing the TCRbeta library. TCRdb used MiXCR to reprocess the PCR reads, holding one entry per CDR3 protein. The table lists roughly 310,000 distinct CDR3 sequences, more than 20% of them singletons. The input for sequencing was PBMCs, mostly from graft donor cells, taken 180 days after TCRalphabeta/CD19-depleted stem cell transplant. These receptors all come from a male patient between 10 and 17 years old who had a stem cell transplant for acute lymphoblastic leukemia, so the T cells may come from the graft donor.

This clonotype was recorded a few times. This sequence joins TRBV12-3 or TRBV12-4 and TRBJ2-3; D unclear. V was pared by 6 bases and J by 6 bases, with 19 bases between. The CDR3 is made up of 15 amino acids. CDR3: CASRRRAPVMDTQYF. The CDR3 nucleotides are TGTGCCAGCAGGCGACGGGCGCCGGTTATGGATACGCAGTATTTT.

This clonotype was observed a few times. The chain carries TRBV27 and TRBJ1-3; D gene ambiguous. The CDR3 has 15 amino acids. Looked up from germline, CDR1 is MNHEY and CDR2 is SMNVEV (reference sequence). V lost 0 bases, J lost 0 bases, and 6 bases lay in between. The CDR3 spells CASSLSTNSGNTIYF. CDR3 in DNA: TGTGCCAGCAGTTTATCGACCAACTCTGGAAACACCATATATTTT.

In the case of this clonotype: A junction boundary mismatches the germline segment, possibly from a read error. The chain employs TRBV4-2 and TRBJ2-7, with D possibly being TRBD1 (6 bases). Germline CDR1 is LGHNA and CDR2 is YNFKEQ. This CDR3 has 14 residues. The CDR3 sequence is CASNQGGQSYEQYF. CDR3 sequence (DNA): TGTGCCAGCAACCAAGGAGGACAGTCCTACGAGCAGTACTTC.

This clonotype was picked up a small number of times. The genes are TRBV12-3 or TRBV12-4 and TRBJ2-7; the D is unclear. This CDR3 has 15 amino acids. V gave up 2 bases and J gave up 0 bases, with 11 bases separating them. The CDR3 is CASSLTQRFSYEQYF. DNA of the CDR3: TGTGCCAGCAGTTTAACACAAAGGTTCTCCTACGAGCAGTACTTC.

This clonotype was detected ten times or more. This rearrangement joins TRBV20-1 to TRBJ2-3, with 7 bases fitting TRBD2. Trimming cost V 0 bases and J 6 bases; bases outside gene matches: 9. The CDR3 consists of 15 residues. In germline, CDR1 is DFQATT, CDR2 SNEGSKA (reference sequence). The CDR3 is CSAREVGGPMDTQYF. CDR3 in DNA: TGCAGTGCTAGAGAAGTGGGAGGGCCGATGGATACGCAGTATTTT.

The chain joins TRBV12-3 or TRBV12-4 to TRBJ2-7, with unresolved D. V was trimmed by 7 bases and J by 2 bases, leaving 12 bases between them. CDR3 length equals 13 residues. This chain's CDR3 is CASTTGNAYEQYF. CDR3 coding DNA: TGTGCCAGCACGACTGGGAATGCCTACGAGCAGTACTTC.

The chain employs TRBV29-1 and TRBJ1-1; D remains ambiguous. The ends were cut back, 3 bases at V and 6 bases at J, with 8 bases in the middle. The CDR3 has 11 residues. Germline V gene sequence: CDR1 SQVTM, CDR2 ANQGSEA. CDR3 residues: CSVDTNAEAFF. CDR3 sequence (DNA): TGCAGCGTTGACACTAACGCTGAAGCTTTCTTT. The full variable domain, with the rest looked up from reference TRBV29-1 and TRBJ1-1, is SAVISQKPSRDICQRGTSLTIQCQVDSQVTMMFWYRQQPGQSLTLIATANQGSEATYESGFVIDKFPISRPNLTFSTLTVSNMSPEDSSIYLCSVDTNAEAFFGQGTRLTVV.

This clonotype is a singleton in its sample. The junction departs from germline at one end; a sequencing error may be responsible. V is TRBV5-5 and J is TRBJ1-2; TRBD1 is a possible D gene (6 bases). The CDR3 consists of 14 residues. CDR1 and CDR2 (germline): SGHKS, YYEKEE (reference sequence). The CDR3 coding sequence is TGTGCCAGCGGCTTGACGGGGGGGGCCTATGGCTACACCTTC. Residues: CASGLTGGAYGYTF.

This clonotype was counted at least ten times. The gene calls are TRBV12-3 or TRBV12-4 and TRBJ2-1; maybe TRBD2 (6 bases). With 5 bases removed from V and 8 bases from J, the gap between germline ends came to 19 bases. The CDR3 consists of 15 residues. The CDR3 is CASSRGAGRGDEQFF. CDR3 nucleotides: TGTGCCAGCAGTAGGGGCGCGGGACGCGGCGATGAGCAGTTCTTC.

V is TRBV25-1 and J is TRBJ2-5; 7 bases map to TRBD1. With 3 bases clipped from V and 2 bases from J, the junction kept 12 bases outside the gene matches. CDR1 MGHDK and CDR2 SYGVNS come from the germline V gene. The CDR3 extends over 17 amino acids. The CDR3 DNA reads as TGTGCCAGCAGTGAGTTTAGGACAGGTGGTGAACAAGAGACCCAGTACTTC. Amino acid sequence: CASSEFRTGGEQETQYF.